These T cell receptor beta chains were read from a single sample in a study of patients and donors after allogeneic stem cell transplantation. TCRdb reprocessed the RT-PCR reads with MiXCR, giving one entry per CDR3 protein. The data hold approximately 250,000 distinct CDR3 sequences, with 11% to 15% observed a single time. The specimen sequenced was blood, either unsorted or a sorted T cell fraction (not recorded which). The source of these receptors is a human donor who was either an allogeneic HSCT recipient or a stem cell or donor lymphocyte infusion donor (not recorded which). It is not recorded whose cells these are; they may come from a transplant donor. The CDR3 runs from the conserved cysteine through the conserved F or W. D genes are given only for firm matches. Clone size is shown for a subset of rows, as once, few, many or a class of expanded clone.

d_gene	v_gene	j_gene	abundance	CDR3nt	CDR3aa
-	TRBV9	TRBJ1-2	few	TGTGCCAGCAGCGAAACGCTTAACTATGGCTACACCTTC	CASSETLNYGYTF
-	TRBV6-1	TRBJ1-6	few	TGTGCCAGCAGTCCCCAGGCCCCGTATAATTCACCCCTCCACTTT	CASSPQAPYNSPLHF
TRBD1	TRBV20-1	TRBJ2-7	few	TGCAGTGCCCCCCGGGACAGGACTTCCTACGAGCAGTACTTC	CSAPRDRTSYEQYF
-	TRBV30	TRBJ2-7	few	TGTGCCTGGAGTGTAGATTTCGGGGCCCCACCCTACGAGCAGTACTTC	CAWSVDFGAPPYEQYF
-	TRBV5-1	TRBJ2-7	-	TGCGCCAGCAGCCCCCGGTACCGGGCGGGATCCGACGAGCAGTACTTC	CASSPRYRAGSDEQYF
TRBD2	TRBV2	TRBJ2-1	few	TGTGCCAGCAGTCGAGACGGGACTAGCGGAGGGAACAATGAGCAGTTCTTC	CASSRDGTSGGNNEQFF
-	TRBV24-1	TRBJ2-2	few	TGTGCCACCAGTGGGGCAGCAGCCCTGAACACCGGGGAGCTGTTTTTT	CATSGAAALNTGELFF
-	TRBV5-1	TRBJ2-1	-	TGCGCCAGCAGCTTGGCCGCTCGGGAGCAGTTCTTC	CASSLAAREQFF
TRBD2	TRBV5-1	TRBJ2-3	-	TGCGCCAGCGGGCCGGGACTAGCGGGTCCAGATACGCAGTATTTT	CASGPGLAGPDTQYF
-	TRBV12-3/TRBV12-4	TRBJ1-5	many	TGTGCCAGCAGTTTGGTCCTGGGGGCAAGTCAGCCCCAGCATTTT	CASSLVLGASQPQHF
-	TRBV20-1	TRBJ2-3	-	TGCAGTGTACGGGGCCCTGAGTCAGATACGCAGTATTTT	CSVRGPESDTQYF
TRBD2	TRBV10-3	TRBJ2-5	many	TGTGCCATCATGGCTAGCGGGGGAGAAGAGACCCAGTACTTC	CAIMASGGEETQYF
-	TRBV20-1	TRBJ1-5	few	TGCAGTGCTAGGTCCTGGAGGTTTTATGGCAATCAGCCCCAGCATTTT	CSARSWRFYGNQPQHF
-	TRBV5-6	TRBJ2-3	-	TGTGCCAGCAGCTTGGAAGACAGATACACAGATACGCAGTATTTT	CASSLEDRYTDTQYF
-	TRBV6-5	TRBJ1-2	-	TGTGCCAGCAGTTACTCCCGCCAGGGGTTCTATGGCTACACCTTC	CASSYSRQGFYGYTF
-	TRBV5-1	TRBJ2-7	-	TGCGCCAGCAGCTTGGAATTTATCCCCCACGAGCAGTACTTC	CASSLEFIPHEQYF
TRBD1	TRBV20-1	TRBJ2-7	few	TGCAGTGCTAGCCGGACAGGGGGTAGCGGGGACTCCTACGAGCAGTACTTC	CSASRTGGSGDSYEQYF
TRBD1	TRBV30	TRBJ1-2	-	TGTGCCTGGAGTGTATTGCGGACAGGGGGCAGCTATGGCTACACCTTC	CAWSVLRTGGSYGYTF
TRBD1	TRBV7-2	TRBJ1-2	-	TGTGCCAGCAGCGTTCAGACAGGGAGCTATGGCTACACCTTC	CASSVQTGSYGYTF
-	TRBV7-3	TRBJ2-1	few	TGTGCCAGAAGCTCCCGACCAGGATACAATGAGCAGTTCTTC	CARSSRPGYNEQFF
-	TRBV5-6	TRBJ2-7	many	TGTGCCAGCAGCTTGGCCGGGCGGGGCTATTACGAGCAGTACTTC	CASSLAGRGYYEQYF
-	TRBV7-2	TRBJ2-5	many	TGTGCCAGCAGCTTAGGTGGAAACGGGCAAGAGACCCAGTACTTC	CASSLGGNGQETQYF
TRBD2	TRBV13	TRBJ2-5	few	TGTGCCAGCAGCCGACGCTCTAGCGGGACCCAGACCCAGTACTTC	CASSRRSSGTQTQYF